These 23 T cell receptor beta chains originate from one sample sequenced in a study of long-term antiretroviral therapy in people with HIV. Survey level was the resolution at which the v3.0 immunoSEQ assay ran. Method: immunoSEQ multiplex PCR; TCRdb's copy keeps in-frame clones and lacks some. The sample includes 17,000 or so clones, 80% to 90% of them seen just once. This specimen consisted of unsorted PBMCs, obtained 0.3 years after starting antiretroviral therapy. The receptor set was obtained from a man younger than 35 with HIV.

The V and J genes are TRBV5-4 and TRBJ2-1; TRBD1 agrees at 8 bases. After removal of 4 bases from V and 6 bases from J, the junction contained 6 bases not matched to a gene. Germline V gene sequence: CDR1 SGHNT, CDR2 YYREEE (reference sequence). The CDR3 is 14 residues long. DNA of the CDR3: TGTGCCAGCAGCCAGGACAGGGCGATCAATGAGCAGTTCTTC. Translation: CASSQDRAINEQFF.

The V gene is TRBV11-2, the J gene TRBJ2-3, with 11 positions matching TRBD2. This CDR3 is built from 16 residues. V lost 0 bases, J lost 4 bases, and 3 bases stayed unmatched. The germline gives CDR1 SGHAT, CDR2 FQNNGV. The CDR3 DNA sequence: TGTGCCAGCAGCTTAGATCTAGCGGGGGGATCAGATACGCAGTATTTT. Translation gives CASSLDLAGGSDTQYF.

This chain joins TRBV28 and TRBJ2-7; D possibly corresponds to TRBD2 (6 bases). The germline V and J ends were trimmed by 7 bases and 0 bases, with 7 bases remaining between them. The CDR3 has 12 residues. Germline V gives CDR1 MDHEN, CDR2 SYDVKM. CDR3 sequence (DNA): TGTGCCAGCACGGGGGACTCCTACGAGCAGTACGTC. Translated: CASTGDSYEQYV.

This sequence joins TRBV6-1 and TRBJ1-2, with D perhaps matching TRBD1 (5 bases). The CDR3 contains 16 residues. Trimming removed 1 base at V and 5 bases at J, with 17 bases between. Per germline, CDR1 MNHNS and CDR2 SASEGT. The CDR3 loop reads CASSEGGSGAGYGYTF. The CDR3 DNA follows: TGTGCCAGCAGTGAAGGTGGGAGTGGGGCAGGGTATGGCTACACCTTC.

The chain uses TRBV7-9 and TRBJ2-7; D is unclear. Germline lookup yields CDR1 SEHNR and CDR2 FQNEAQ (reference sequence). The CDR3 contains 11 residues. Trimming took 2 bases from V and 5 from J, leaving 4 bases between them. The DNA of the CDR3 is TGTGCCAGCAGCTTATATGACGAGCAGTACTTC. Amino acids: CASSLYDEQYF.

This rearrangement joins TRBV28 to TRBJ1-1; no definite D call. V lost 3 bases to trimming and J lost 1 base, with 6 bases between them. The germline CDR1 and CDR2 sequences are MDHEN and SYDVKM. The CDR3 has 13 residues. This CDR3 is CASSLHGNTEAFF. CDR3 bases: TGTGCCAGCAGTTTGCACGGGAACACTGAAGCTTTCTTT. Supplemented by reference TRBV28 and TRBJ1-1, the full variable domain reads DVKVTQSSRYLVKRTGEKVFLECVQDMDHENMFWYRQDPGLGLRLIYFSYDVKMKEKGDIPEGYSVSREKKERFSLILESASTNQTSMYLCASSLHGNTEAFFGQGTRLTVV.

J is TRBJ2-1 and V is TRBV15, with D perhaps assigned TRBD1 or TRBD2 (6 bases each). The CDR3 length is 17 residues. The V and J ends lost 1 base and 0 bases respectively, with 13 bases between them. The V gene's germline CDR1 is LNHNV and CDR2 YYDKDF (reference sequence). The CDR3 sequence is CATSRGTGAFSYNEQFF. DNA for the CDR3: TGTGCCACCAGCAGAGGGACGGGGGCCTTCTCCTACAATGAGCAGTTCTTC.

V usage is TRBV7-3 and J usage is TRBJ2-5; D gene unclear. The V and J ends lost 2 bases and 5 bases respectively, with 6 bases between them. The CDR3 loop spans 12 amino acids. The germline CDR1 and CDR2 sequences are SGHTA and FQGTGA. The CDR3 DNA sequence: TGTGCCAGCAGCTTAGATCGGGAGACCCAGTACTTC. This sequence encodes CASSLDRETQYF.

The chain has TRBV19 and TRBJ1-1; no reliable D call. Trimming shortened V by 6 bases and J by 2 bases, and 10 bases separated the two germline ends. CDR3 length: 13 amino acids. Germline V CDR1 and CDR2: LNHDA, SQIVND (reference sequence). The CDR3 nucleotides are TGTGCCAGTAGACGGGGAGTTAACACTGAAGCTTTCTTT. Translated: CASRRGVNTEAFF. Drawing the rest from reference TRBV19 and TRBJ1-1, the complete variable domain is DGGITQSPKYLFRKEGQNVTLSCEQNLNHDAMYWYRQDPGQGLRLIYYSQIVNDFQKGDIAEGYSVSREKKESFPLTVTSAQKNPTAFYLCASRRGVNTEAFFGQGTRLTVV.

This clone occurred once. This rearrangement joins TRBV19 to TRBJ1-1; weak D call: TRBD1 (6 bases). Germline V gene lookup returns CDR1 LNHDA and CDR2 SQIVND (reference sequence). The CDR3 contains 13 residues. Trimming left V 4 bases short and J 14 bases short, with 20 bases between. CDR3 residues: CASSTRQAPSEFF. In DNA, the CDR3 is TGTGCCAGTAGTACCCGACAGGCCCCTTCGGAGTTCTTT. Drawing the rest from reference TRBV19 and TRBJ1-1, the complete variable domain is DGGITQSPKYLFRKEGQNVTLSCEQNLNHDAMYWYRQDPGQGLRLIYYSQIVNDFQKGDIAEGYSVSREKKESFPLTVTSAQKNPTAFYLCASSTRQAPSEFFGQGTRLTVV.

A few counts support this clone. The CDR3 protein is CASSGISGVGSYEQYV. CDR3 DNA sequence: TGTGCCAGCAGCGGGATAAGCGGGGTTGGATCCTACGAGCAGTACGTC. This chain joins TRBV5-4 and TRBJ2-7; 7 bases map to TRBD2. Germline V gene data show CDR1 as SGHNT and CDR2 as YYREEE (reference sequence). The CDR3 runs to 16 residues. The V gene end was trimmed by 4 bases and the J gene end by 1 base; junction bases not matched to a gene: 11.

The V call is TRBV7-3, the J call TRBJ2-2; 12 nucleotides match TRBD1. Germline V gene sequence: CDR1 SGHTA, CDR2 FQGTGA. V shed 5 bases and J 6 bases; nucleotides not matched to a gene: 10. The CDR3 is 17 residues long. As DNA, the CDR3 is TGTGCCAGCAGCCCCCATGGGGGACAGGGGGCCCCCGGGGAGCTGTTTTTT. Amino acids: CASSPHGGQGAPGELFF.

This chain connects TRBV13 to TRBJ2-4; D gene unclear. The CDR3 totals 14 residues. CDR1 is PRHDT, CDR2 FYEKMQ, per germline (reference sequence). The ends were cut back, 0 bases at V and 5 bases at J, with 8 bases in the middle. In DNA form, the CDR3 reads TGTGCCAGCAGCTTAGGAGGGAACCAAAACATTCAGTACTTC. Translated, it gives CASSLGGNQNIQYF.

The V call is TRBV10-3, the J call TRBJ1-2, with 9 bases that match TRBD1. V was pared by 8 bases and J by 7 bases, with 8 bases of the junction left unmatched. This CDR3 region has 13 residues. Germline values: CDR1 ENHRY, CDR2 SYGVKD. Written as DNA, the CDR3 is TGTGCCATCGGGTTAACAGGGGGCCCTGGCTACACCTTC. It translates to CAIGLTGGPGYTF.

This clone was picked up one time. CDR3 sequence reads: CASSLGEVAQQYV. The CDR3, as DNA: TGTGCCAGCAGCTTAGGCGAGGTCGCACAGCAGTACGTC. V is TRBV11-2 and J is TRBJ2-7; D gene uncertain. The V end was cut by 1 base, the J end by 8 bases, with 12 bases between. This CDR3 comprises 13 residues. Germline CDR1 and CDR2: SGHAT and FQNNGV.

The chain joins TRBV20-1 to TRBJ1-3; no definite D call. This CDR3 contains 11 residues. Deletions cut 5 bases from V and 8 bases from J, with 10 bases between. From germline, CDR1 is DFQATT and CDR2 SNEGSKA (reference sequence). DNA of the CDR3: TGCAGTGCTCAGAATGGGGACACCATATATTTT. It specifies CSAQNGDTIYF.

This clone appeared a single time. CDR3 protein: CASSYSPEGTNYGYTF. For the CDR3, the DNA is TGTGCCAGCAGTTACTCCCCTGAAGGGACTAACTATGGCTACACCTTC. V is TRBV6-5 and J is TRBJ1-2, with D unclear. In germline, CDR1 is MNHEY, CDR2 SVGAGI. The V end lost 0 bases, the J end lost 0 bases, and 11 bases lay between the germline ends. CDR3 length: 16 amino acids.

In DNA form, the CDR3 reads TGCGCCAGCAGCCAACCGGGACAGGGTTTAGATAATGAAAAACTGTTTTTT. Its protein product is CASSQPGQGLDNEKLFF. The V and J genes are TRBV4-1 and TRBJ1-4; 9 positions agree with TRBD1. V was pared by 2 bases and J by 4 bases, with 8 bases of the junction left unmatched. Germline assignment: CDR1 MGHRA and CDR2 YSYEKL. The CDR3 runs to 17 residues.

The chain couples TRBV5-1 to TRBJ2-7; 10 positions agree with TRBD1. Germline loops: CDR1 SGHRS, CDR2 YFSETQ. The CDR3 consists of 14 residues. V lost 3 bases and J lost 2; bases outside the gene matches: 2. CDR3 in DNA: TGCGCCAGCAGCTCTGGACAGGGGGCCTACGAGCAGTACTTC. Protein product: CASSSGQGAYEQYF.

CDR3 amino acids: CASSPRWAGSPQNYGYTF. The CDR3 DNA reads as TGTGCCAGCAGCCCCAGATGGGCAGGGAGTCCGCAGAACTATGGCTACACCTTC. V gene TRBV7-8 combines with J gene TRBJ1-2; D may be TRBD1 (5 bases). Germline assignment: CDR1 SGHVS and CDR2 FQNEAQ. CDR3 length: 18 amino acids. Trimming pared 5 bases from V and 2 bases from J, leaving 24 bases between.

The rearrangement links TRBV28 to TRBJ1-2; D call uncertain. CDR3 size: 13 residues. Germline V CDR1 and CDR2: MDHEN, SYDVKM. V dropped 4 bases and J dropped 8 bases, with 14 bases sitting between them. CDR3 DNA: TGTGCCAGCAGTTCATCACACATAACAGGCTACACCTTC. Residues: CASSSSHITGYTF.

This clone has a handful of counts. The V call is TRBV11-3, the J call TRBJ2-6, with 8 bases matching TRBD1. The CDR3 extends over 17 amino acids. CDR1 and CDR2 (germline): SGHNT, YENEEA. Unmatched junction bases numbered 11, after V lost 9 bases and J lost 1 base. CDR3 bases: TGTGCCAGTTCTTCAGGGGGCGCAGGTTCTGGGGCCAACGTCCTGACTTTC. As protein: CASSSGGAGSGANVLTF.

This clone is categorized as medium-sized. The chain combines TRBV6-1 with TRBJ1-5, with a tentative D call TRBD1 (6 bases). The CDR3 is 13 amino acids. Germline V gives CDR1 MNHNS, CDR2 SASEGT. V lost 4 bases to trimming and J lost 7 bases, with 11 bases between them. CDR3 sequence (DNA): TGTGCCAGCAGTGTGGGGGCCGAGCAGCCCCAGCATTTT. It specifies CASSVGAEQPQHF.